This T cell receptor (beta chain) is from a study of T cell changes during pregnancy in multiple sclerosis. CDR3 length: 18 amino acids. Trimming cost V 2 bases and J 5 bases; bases outside gene matches: 9. In germline, CDR1 is SGHTA, CDR2 FQGNSA. Generated by immunoSEQ multiplex PCR, the TCRdb table keeps only in-frame clones and is missing some. The sample records tens of thousands of clones, 90% to 95% being singletons. Material: CD8+ T cells from peripheral blood mononuclear cells, obtained in the third trimester of pregnancy. This receptor was identified in a female donor with multiple sclerosis, enrolled in a pregnancy study. V is TRBV7-2 and J is TRBJ2-2, with 12 bases aligning to TRBD2. Here the CDR3 DNA reads TGTGCCAGCAGCTTAACTGGACTAGCGGGGAGCAGAACCGGGGAGCTGTTTTTT. The encoded protein is CASSLTGLAGSRTGELFF.